This TCR beta chain is from a study of T cell responses to AZD1222 COVID-19 vaccine. General study points: Spike-specific TCR breadth and depth grew following two AZD1222 doses. Females made up more of the donors, who were largely white British, and clonal diversity may have come out too low. Dominant CD4 TCR responses targeted spike regions 160-218 and 743-854. Nearly half of spike-specific TCRs reportedly target variant regions that are unmutated in the B.1.351 and B.1.1.7 variants.

The table lists this clone with a count of one. Its antigen is as yet unknown. Trimming removed 6 bases from V and 5 bases from J, with 14 bases in between. The CDR3 length is 13 residues. Germline values: CDR1 MGHDK, CDR2 SYGVNS. Produced via immunoSEQ multiplex PCR; TCRdb's table is partial and in-frame only. The sample includes about 140,000 clones, just over 90% seen only once; the top ten take approximately 1.2%. This clonotype originated in an adult who received the AZD1222 COVID-19 vaccine. Sequenced material: peripheral blood, taken 28 days after the second AZD1222 dose. The chain joins TRBV25-1 to TRBJ2-7; the D gene is possibly TRBD1 (5 bases). CDR3 protein: CASRGQGRNEQYF. The CDR3 DNA is TGTGCCAGCAGAGGGCAGGGTCGGAACGAGCAGTACTTC.